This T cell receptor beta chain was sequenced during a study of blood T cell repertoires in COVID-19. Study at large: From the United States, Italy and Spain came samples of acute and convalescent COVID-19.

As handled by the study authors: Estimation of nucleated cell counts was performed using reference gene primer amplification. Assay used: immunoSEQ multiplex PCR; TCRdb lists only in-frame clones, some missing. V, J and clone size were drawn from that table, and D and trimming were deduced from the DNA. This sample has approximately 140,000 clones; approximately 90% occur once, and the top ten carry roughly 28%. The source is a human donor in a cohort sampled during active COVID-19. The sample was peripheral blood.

This CDR3 is CSVGGGQANWIGEQYF. The CDR3 coding sequence is TGCAGCGTGGGGGGGGGACAGGCAAATTGGATCGGCGAGCAGTACTTC. The chain is built from TRBV29-1 and TRBJ2-7, with D possibly matching TRBD1 (8 bases). The CDR3 runs 16 residues. Germline CDR1 and CDR2: SQVTM and ANQGSEA. V was pared by 6 bases and J by 6 bases, with 27 bases between.